This T cell receptor (beta chain) is drawn from a study of T cells of healthy individuals. TCRdb re-derived calls from the 5' RACE reads in MiXCR, one entry per CDR3 protein. The repertoire consists of under 70,000 distinct CDR3 sequences, with 14% to 15% occurring once and the leading ten covering about 16%. This clonotype showed up just a few times. CDR3 size: 15 residues. With 4 bases clipped from V and 4 bases from J, the junction kept 6 bases outside the gene matches. In germline, CDR1 is SGHRS, CDR2 YFSETQ. This chain joins TRBV5-1 and TRBJ2-5; TRBD1 agrees at 11 bases. This sequence originates from a human donor in good health. The CDR3 DNA reads as TGCGCCAGCAGCCCGGGGACAGGGGGGAGAGAGACCCAGTACTTC. Translation gives CASSPGTGGRETQYF.